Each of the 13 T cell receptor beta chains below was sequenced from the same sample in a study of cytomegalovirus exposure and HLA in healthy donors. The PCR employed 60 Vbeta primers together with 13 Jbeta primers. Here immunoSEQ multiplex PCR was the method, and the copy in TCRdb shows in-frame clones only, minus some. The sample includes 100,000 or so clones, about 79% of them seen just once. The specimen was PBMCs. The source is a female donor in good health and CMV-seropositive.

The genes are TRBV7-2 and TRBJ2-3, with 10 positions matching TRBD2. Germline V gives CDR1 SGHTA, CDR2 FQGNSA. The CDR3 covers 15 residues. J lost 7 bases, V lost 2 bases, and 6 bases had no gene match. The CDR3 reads CASSLRLAGENTQYF. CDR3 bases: TGTGCCAGCAGCTTAAGGCTAGCGGGAGAAAATACGCAGTATTTT.

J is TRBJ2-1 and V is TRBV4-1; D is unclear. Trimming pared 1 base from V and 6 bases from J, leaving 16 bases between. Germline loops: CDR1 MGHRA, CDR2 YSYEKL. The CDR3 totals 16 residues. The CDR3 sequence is CASSQGLPINLNEQFF. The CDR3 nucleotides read TGCGCCAGCAGCCAAGGCCTACCGATTAACCTCAATGAGCAGTTCTTC.

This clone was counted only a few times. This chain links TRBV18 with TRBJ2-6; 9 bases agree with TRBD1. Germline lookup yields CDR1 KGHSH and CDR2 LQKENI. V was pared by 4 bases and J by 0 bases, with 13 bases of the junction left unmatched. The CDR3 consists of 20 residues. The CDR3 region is CASSLSHSRQGDSGANVLTF. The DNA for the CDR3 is TGTGCCAGCTCACTGAGCCATTCGCGACAGGGGGACTCTGGGGCCAACGTCCTGACTTTC.

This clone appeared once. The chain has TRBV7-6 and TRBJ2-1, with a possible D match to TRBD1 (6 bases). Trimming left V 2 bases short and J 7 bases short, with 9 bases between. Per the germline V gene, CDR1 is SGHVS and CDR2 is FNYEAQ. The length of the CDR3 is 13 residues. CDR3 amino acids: CASSLTGINEQFF. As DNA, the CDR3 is TGTGCCAGCAGCTTAACAGGGATTAATGAGCAGTTCTTC.

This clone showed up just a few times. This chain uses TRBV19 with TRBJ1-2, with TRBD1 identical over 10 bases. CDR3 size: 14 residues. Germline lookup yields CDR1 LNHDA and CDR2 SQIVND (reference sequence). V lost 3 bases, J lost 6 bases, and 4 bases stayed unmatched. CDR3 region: CASSILGQGNGYTF. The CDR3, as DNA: TGTGCCAGTAGTATCCTGGGACAGGGGAATGGCTACACCTTC.

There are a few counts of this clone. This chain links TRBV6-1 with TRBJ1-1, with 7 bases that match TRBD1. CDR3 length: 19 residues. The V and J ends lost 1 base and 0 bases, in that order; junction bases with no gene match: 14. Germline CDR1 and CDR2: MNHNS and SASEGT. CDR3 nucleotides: TGTGCCAGCAGTGAAGGGTCCGGGGCAGGGGGGCTAATGAACACTGAAGCTTTCTTT. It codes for CASSEGSGAGGLMNTEAFF.

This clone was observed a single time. The CDR3 protein is CASSHSGGGETQYF. CDR3 DNA: TGTGCCAGCAGTCATAGTGGGGGGGGAGAGACCCAGTACTTC. The chain joins TRBV9 to TRBJ2-5; 7 nucleotides line up with TRBD2. Germline trimming cut 5 bases from V and 4 bases from J; bases unmatched to any gene: 8. This CDR3 region has 14 residues. Per germline, CDR1 SGDLS and CDR2 YYNGEE.

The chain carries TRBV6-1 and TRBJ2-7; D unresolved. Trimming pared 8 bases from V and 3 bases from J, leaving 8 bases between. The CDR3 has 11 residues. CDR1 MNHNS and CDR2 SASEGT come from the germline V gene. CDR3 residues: CASVEVYEQYF. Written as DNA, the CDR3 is TGTGCCAGCGTAGAAGTCTACGAGCAGTACTTC.

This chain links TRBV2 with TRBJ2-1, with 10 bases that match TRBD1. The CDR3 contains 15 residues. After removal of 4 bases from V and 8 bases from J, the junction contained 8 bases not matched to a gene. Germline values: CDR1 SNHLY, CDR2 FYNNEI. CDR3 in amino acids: CASSVRRGQGYEQFF. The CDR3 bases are TGTGCCAGCAGTGTAAGGCGGGGACAGGGGTATGAGCAGTTCTTC. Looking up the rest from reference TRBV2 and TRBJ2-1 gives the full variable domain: EPEVTQTPSHQVTQMGQEVILRCVPISNHLYFYWYRQILGQKVEFLVSFYNNEISEKSEIFDDQFSVERPDGSNFTLKIRSTKLEDSAMYFCASSVRRGQGYEQFFGPGTRLTVL.

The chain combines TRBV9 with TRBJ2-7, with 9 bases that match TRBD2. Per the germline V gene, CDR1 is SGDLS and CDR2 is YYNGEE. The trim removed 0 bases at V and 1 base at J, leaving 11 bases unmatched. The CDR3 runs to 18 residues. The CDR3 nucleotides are TGTGCCAGCAGCGTAGAACCCGAGGCGGGGGGGAGTTCCTACGAGCAGTACTTC. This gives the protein CASSVEPEAGGSSYEQYF.

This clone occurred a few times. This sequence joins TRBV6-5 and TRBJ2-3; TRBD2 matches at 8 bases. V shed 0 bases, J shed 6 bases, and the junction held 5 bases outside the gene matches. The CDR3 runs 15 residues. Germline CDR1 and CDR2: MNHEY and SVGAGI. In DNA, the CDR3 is TGTGCCAGCAGTTACTCGGGGACTAGTGGGGATACGCAGTATTTT. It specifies CASSYSGTSGDTQYF.

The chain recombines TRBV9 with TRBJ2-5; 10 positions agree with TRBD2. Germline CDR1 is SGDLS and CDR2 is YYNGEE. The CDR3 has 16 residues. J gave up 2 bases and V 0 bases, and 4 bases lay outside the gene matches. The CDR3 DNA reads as TGTGCCAGCAGCGTAGGTGGTAGCGGGGGGCAAGAGACCCAGTACTTC. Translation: CASSVGGSGGQETQYF.

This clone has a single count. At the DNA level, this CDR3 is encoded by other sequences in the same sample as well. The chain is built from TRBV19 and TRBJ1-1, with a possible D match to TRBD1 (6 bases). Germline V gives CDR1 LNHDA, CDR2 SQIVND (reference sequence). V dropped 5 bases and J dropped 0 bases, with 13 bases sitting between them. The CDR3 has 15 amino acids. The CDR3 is CASSSRTEVNTEAFF. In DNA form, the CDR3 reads TGTGCCAGTAGTTCCCGGACAGAAGTGAACACTGAAGCTTTCTTT.